One sample yielded the 5 T cell receptor beta chains listed below, sequenced in a study of shared clonotypes between healthy human individuals. Sequencing used immunoSEQ multiplex PCR; TCRdb keeps in-frame clones, though not all of them. The sample has approximately 2.4 million clones, approximately 95% seen once. Sequenced material: naive CD4+ T cells sorted from blood. Subset: CD45RA+ positively selected. These receptors all come from a young man in good health.

V usage is TRBV6-1 and J usage is TRBJ1-3; 7 bases line up with TRBD1. This CDR3 has 16 amino acids. After removal of 3 bases from V and 4 bases from J, the junction contained 9 bases not matched to a gene. Germline CDR1 and CDR2: MNHNS and SASEGT. CDR3 nucleotide sequence: TGTGCCAGCAGTGAGACCGGGACAGTGGGCGGAAACACCATATATTTT. Its protein is CASSETGTVGGNTIYF.

The chain couples TRBV6-5 to TRBJ1-2, with D hard to call. Germline assignment: CDR1 MNHEY and CDR2 SVGAGI. The CDR3 is 14 residues long. Trimming pared 0 bases from V and 5 bases from J, leaving 10 bases between. The CDR3: CASSYSRHGYGYTF. CDR3 nucleotide sequence: TGTGCCAGCAGTTACTCGCGGCACGGTTATGGCTACACCTTC.

This clone has a handful of counts. The chain employs TRBV28 and TRBJ1-2; no clear D. The CDR3 totals 10 residues. The ends were cut back, 5 bases at V and 8 bases at J, with 6 bases in the middle. Germline V gene lookup returns CDR1 MDHEN and CDR2 SYDVKM. The CDR3 coding sequence is TGTGCCAGCAGTCGACTAGGCTACACCTTC. This gives the protein CASSRLGYTF.

This clone appeared a single time. V usage is TRBV6-1 and J usage is TRBJ2-7; D not resolved. The germline V and J ends were trimmed by 2 bases and 5 bases, with 19 bases remaining between them. The CDR3 contains 16 residues. In germline, CDR1 is MNHNS, CDR2 SASEGT. CDR3: CASSETLGYPFDEQYF. CDR3 DNA: TGTGCCAGCAGTGAAACCCTGGGGTACCCTTTTGACGAGCAGTACTTC.

This sequence joins TRBV28 and TRBJ1-2; 8 positions agree with TRBD1. The CDR3 spans 16 residues. V shed 5 bases, J shed 6 bases, and the junction held 14 bases outside the gene matches. The germline V gene has CDR1 MDHEN and CDR2 SYDVKM. The CDR3 loop is CASSVLYTGGFNGYTF. The CDR3 DNA follows: TGTGCCAGCAGTGTCCTTTATACAGGGGGTTTTAATGGCTACACCTTC.